This entry is about one TCR beta chain. The sample belongs to a study of shared clonotypes between healthy human individuals. In the authors' workflow: There were no quality scores in the junction-only immunoSEQ sequences, so filtering differed. The method was immunoSEQ multiplex PCR; TCRdb's version includes in-frame clones alone and lacks a portion of them. The V and J calls and clone size were taken over from that table, and D and trimming were inferred from the DNA. Of about 380,000 clones detected, about 96% appear once; the ten largest clones hold 0.25% to 0.35%. What was sequenced was memory CD8+ T cells sorted from blood. Subset indicated: CD45RO+ cells pooled with CCR7-negative TemRA cells. This receptor was taken from a man aged 30 to 39 in good health.

For the CDR3, the DNA is TGTGCCAGCAGCTTGGCTTTAGCTGGAGAGACCCAGTACTTC. Encoded protein: CASSLALAGETQYF. This rearrangement joins TRBV5-4 to TRBJ2-5; D unresolved. Germline loops: CDR1 SGHNT, CDR2 YYREEE (reference sequence). This CDR3 has 14 residues. V was clipped by 0 bases and J by 4 bases, with 10 bases between them. Filled out from reference TRBV5-4 and TRBJ2-5, the complete variable domain reads ETGVTQSPTHLIKTRGQQVTLRCSSQSGHNTVSWYQQALGQGPQFIFQYYREEENGRGNFPPRFSGLQFPNYSSELNVNALELDDSALYLCASSLALAGETQYFGPGTRLLVL.